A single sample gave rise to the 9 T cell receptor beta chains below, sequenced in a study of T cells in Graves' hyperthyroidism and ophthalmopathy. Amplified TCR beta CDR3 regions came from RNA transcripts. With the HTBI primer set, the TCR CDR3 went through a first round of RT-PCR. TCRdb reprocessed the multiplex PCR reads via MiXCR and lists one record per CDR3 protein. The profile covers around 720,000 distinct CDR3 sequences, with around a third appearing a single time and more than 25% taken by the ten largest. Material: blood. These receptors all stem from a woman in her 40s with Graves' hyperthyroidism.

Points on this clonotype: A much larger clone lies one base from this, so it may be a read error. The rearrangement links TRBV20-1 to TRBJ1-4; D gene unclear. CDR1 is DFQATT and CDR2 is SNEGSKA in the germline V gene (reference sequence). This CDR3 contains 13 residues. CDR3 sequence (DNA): TGCAGTGCCTCCCGGGATTCTAATGAAAAACTGCTTTTT. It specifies CSASRDSNEKLLF.

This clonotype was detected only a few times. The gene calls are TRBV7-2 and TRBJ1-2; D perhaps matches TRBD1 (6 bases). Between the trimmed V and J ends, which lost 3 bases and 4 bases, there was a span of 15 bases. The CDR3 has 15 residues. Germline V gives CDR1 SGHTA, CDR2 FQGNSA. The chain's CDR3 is CASSLTSDRIYGYTF. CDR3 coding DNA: TGTGCCAGCAGCTTGACCTCCGACAGGATCTATGGCTACACCTTC.

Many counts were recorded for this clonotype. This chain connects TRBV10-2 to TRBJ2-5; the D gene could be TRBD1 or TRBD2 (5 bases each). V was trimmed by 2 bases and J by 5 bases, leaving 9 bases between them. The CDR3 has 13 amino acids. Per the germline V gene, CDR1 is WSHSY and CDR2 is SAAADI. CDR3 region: CASSEAGAETQYF. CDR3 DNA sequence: TGCGCCAGCAGTGAGGCCGGGGCGGAGACCCAGTACTTC.

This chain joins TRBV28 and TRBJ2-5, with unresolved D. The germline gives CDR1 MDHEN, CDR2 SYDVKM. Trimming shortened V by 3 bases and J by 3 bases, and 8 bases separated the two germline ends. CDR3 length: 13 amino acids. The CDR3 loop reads CASSFTDKETQYF. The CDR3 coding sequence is TGTGCCAGCAGTTTTACGGATAAAGAGACCCAGTACTTC. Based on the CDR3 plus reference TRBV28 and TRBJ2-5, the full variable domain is DVKVTQSSRYLVKRTGEKVFLECVQDMDHENMFWYRQDPGLGLRLIYFSYDVKMKEKGDIPEGYSVSREKKERFSLILESASTNQTSMYLCASSFTDKETQYFGPGTRLLVL.

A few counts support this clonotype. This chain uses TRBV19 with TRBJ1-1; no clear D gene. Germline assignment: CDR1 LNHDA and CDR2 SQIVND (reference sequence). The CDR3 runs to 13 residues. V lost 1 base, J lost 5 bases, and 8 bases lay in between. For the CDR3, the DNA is TGTGCCAGTAGTATAGCCGGGAAAACTGAAGCTTTCTTT. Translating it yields CASSIAGKTEAFF.

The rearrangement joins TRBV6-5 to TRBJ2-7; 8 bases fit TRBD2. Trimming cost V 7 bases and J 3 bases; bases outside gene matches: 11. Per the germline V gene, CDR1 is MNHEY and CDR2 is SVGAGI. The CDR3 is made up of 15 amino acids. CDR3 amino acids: CASTSREGRGYEQYF. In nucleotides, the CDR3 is TGTGCCAGCACCTCACGGGAGGGCAGGGGCTACGAGCAGTACTTC.

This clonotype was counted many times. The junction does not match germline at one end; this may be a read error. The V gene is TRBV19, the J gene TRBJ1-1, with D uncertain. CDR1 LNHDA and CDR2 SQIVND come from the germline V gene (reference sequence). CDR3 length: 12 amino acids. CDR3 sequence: CASSISVSSFLF. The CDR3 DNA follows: TGTGCCAGTAGTATCTCAGTTTCGTCCTTCCTCTTT.

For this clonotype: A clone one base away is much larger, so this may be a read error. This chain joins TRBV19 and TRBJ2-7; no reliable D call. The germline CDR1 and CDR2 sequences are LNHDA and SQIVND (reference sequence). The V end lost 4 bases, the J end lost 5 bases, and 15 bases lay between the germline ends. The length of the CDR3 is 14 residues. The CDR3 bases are TGTGCCAGTAGTACAGATCTTTCGACGGACGAGCAGTACTTC. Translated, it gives CASSTDLSTDEQYF.

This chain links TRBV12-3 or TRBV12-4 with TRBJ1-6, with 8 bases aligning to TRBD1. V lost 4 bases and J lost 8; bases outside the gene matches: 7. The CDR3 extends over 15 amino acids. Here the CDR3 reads CASSSGQGLYSPLHF. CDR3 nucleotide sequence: TGTGCCAGCAGTTCTGGACAGGGACTGTATTCACCCCTCCACTTT.